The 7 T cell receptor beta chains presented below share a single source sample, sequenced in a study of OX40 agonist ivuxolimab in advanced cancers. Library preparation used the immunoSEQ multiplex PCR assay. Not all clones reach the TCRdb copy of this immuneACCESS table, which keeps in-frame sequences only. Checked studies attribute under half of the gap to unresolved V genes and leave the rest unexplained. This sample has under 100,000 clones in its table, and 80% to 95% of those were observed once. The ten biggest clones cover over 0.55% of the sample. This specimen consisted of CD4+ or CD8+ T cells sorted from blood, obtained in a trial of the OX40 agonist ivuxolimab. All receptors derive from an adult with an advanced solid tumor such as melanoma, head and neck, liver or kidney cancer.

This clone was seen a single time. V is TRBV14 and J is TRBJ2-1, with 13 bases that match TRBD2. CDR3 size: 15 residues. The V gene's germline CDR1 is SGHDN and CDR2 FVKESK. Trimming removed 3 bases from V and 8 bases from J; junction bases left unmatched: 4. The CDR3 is CASSQTSGRLDEQFF. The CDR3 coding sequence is TGTGCCAGCAGCCAGACTAGCGGGAGGCTCGATGAGCAGTTCTTC.

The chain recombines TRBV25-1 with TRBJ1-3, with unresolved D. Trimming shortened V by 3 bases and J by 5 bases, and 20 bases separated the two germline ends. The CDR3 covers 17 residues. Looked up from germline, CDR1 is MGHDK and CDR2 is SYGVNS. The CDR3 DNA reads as TGTGCCAGCAGTGACTACCGGGCCTCGGGAGAGAGAAACACCATATATTTT. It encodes CASSDYRASGERNTIYF.

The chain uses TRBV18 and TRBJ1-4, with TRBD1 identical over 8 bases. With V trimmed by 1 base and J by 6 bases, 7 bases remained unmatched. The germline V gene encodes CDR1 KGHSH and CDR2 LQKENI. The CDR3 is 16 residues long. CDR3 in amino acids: CASSPQGQGADEKLFF. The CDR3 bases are TGTGCCAGCTCACCACAGGGTCAGGGGGCGGATGAAAAACTGTTTTTT. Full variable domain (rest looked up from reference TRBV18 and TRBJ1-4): NAGVMQNPRHLVRRRGQEARLRCSPMKGHSHVYWYRQLPEEGLKFMVYLQKENIIDESGMPKERFSAEFPKEGPSILRIQQVVRGDSAAYFCASSPQGQGADEKLFFGSGTQLSVL.

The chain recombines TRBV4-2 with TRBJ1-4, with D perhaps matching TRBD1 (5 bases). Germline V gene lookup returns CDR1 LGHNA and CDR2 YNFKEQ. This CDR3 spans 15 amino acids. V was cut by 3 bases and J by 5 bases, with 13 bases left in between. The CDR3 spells CASSQGLYVNEKLFF. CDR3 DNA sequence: TGTGCCAGCAGCCAGGGGCTTTACGTGAATGAAAAACTGTTTTTT.

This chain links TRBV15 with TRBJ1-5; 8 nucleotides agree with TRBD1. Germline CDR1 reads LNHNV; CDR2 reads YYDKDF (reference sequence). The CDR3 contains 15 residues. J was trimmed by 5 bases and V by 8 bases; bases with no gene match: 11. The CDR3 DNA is TGTGCCACCGGCCCCCTCGGACAGGGAGATCAGCCCCAGCATTTT. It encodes CATGPLGQGDQPQHF.

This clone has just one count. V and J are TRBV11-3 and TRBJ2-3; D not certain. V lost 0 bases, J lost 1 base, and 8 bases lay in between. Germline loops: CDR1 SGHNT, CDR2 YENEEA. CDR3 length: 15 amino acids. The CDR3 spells CASSLDRVGTDTQYF. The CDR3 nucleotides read TGTGCCAGCAGCTTAGATAGGGTGGGCACAGATACGCAGTATTTT.

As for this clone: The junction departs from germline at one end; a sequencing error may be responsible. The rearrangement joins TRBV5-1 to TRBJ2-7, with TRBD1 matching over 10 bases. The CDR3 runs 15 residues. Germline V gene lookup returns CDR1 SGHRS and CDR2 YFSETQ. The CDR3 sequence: CTSSAAGTGVDEQYF. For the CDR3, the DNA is TGCACCAGCAGCGCCGCCGGGACAGGGGTTGACGAGCAGTACTTC.